Listed here are 9 T cell receptor beta chains from one sample, sequenced in a study of PD-1 blockade in mismatch repair-deficient tumors. Method: immunoSEQ multiplex PCR; TCRdb's copy keeps in-frame clones and lacks some. The sample carries over 100,000 clones, about 74% recorded once. The material was peripheral blood, obtained 60 weeks after starting pembrolizumab. These receptors were taken from an adult with mismatch repair-deficient cancer.

This clone turned up a few times. V usage is TRBV5-6 and J usage is TRBJ2-7; D is unclear. Germline lookup yields CDR1 SGHDT and CDR2 YYEEEE. The ends were cut back, 7 bases at V and 2 bases at J, with 7 bases in the middle. This CDR3 is built from 11 residues. The CDR3 nucleotides read TGTGCCAGCGTCGGGCCCTACGAGCAGTACTTC. This gives the protein CASVGPYEQYF.

This clone came up a few times. Other DNA sequences within the sample encode an identical CDR3. The chain combines TRBV13 with TRBJ2-7, with TRBD1 identical over 10 bases. This CDR3 is 14 amino acids long. J lost 4 bases, V lost 5 bases, and 5 bases had no gene match. Looked up from germline, CDR1 is PRHDT and CDR2 is FYEKMQ (reference sequence). This CDR3 reads CASSPRTGGYEQYF. For the CDR3, the DNA is TGTGCCAGCAGCCCTCGGACAGGGGGGTACGAGCAGTACTTC.

CDR3 sequence: CASSLGTGTPGNTIYF. In nucleotides, the CDR3 is TGTGCCAGCAGCTTAGGGACAGGGACACCTGGAAACACCATATATTTT. The V and J genes are TRBV7-6 and TRBJ1-3, with TRBD1 identical over 8 bases. V shed 1 base, J shed 2 bases, and the junction held 4 bases outside the gene matches. Germline lookup yields CDR1 SGHVS and CDR2 FNYEAQ. CDR3 length: 16 amino acids.

This clone was observed a handful of times. The rearrangement links TRBV28 to TRBJ2-7; D uncertain. Germline loops: CDR1 MDHEN, CDR2 SYDVKM. The CDR3 length is 13 residues. Trimming pared 1 base from V and 5 bases from J, leaving 9 bases between. The CDR3 nucleotides read TGTGCCAGCAGTTTATCTAGGGTCCACGAGCAGTACTTC. Translation: CASSLSRVHEQYF.

CDR3 amino acids: CASSLGAQTEQFF. In DNA, the CDR3 is TGTGCCAGCAGCTTGGGGGCACAAACCGAGCAGTTCTTC. The chain uses TRBV5-6 and TRBJ2-1; no clear D gene. V dropped 0 bases and J dropped 10 bases, with 11 bases sitting between them. The CDR3 contains 13 residues. Germline CDR1 reads SGHDT; CDR2 reads YYEEEE.

The V and J genes are TRBV29-1 and TRBJ2-3, with TRBD2 matching over 11 bases. Germline CDR1 and CDR2: SQVTM and ANQGSEA. J was trimmed by 4 bases and V by 6 bases; bases with no gene match: 9. The CDR3 contains 15 residues. The CDR3 here is CSVALTSGSPDTQYF. Written as DNA, the CDR3 is TGCAGCGTGGCGTTAACTAGCGGGAGCCCAGATACGCAGTATTTT.

The J gene is TRBJ2-1, the V gene TRBV29-1, with 8 bases that match TRBD2. Per the germline V gene, CDR1 is SQVTM and CDR2 is ANQGSEA. This CDR3 is 12 amino acids long. The ends lost 3 bases at V and 8 bases at J; junction bases unmatched: 3. CDR3 in DNA: TGCAGCGTTGACGGGAGGGCCTATGAGCAGTTCTTC. Its protein product is CSVDGRAYEQFF.

The chain uses TRBV5-6 and TRBJ2-7; D may be TRBD1 (6 bases). Trimming stripped 0 bases from V and 0 bases from J, with 13 bases between. The CDR3 totals 16 residues. The germline CDR1 and CDR2 sequences are SGHDT and YYEEEE. The chain's CDR3 is CASSLALTGLSYEQYF. For the CDR3, the DNA is TGTGCCAGCAGCTTGGCCCTGACAGGACTCTCCTACGAGCAGTACTTC.

The chain links TRBV30 to TRBJ1-1; D gene unclear. This CDR3 contains 18 residues. V was pared by 3 bases and J by 0 bases, with 23 bases between. The germline V gene has CDR1 GTSNPN and CDR2 SVGIG (reference sequence). The CDR3 DNA sequence: TGTGCCTGGAGCCCTTTCTCCGGATCCTTCTCCATGAACACTGAAGCTTTCTTT. It yields the protein CAWSPFSGSFSMNTEAFF.